What follows describes a single T cell receptor (beta chain). These data come from a study of blood T cell repertoires in COVID-19. The CDR3 loop spans 16 amino acids. Germline CDR1 reads GTSNPN; CDR2 reads SVGIG (reference sequence). Trimming cost V 2 bases and J 4 bases, with 18 bases left between them. The authors' processing: Quantification of nucleated cells was approximated via reference gene primer amplification. Assay used: immunoSEQ multiplex PCR; TCRdb lists only in-frame clones, some missing. V and J calls and clone size are given by that table; D and trimming were obtained from the DNA. This sample has fewer than 600,000 clones, with 89% found just once.

The sequencing input was peripheral blood. The source of this sequence is a man between 18 and 29 years old with COVID-19, enrolled during active disease. The rearrangement uses TRBV30 and TRBJ1-3; weak D call: TRBD1 (5 bases). The CDR3 DNA reads TGTGCCTGGAGTACCTTTTCGCGGGGGAGGGGAAACACCATATATTTT. Its translation is CAWSTFSRGRGNTIYF.